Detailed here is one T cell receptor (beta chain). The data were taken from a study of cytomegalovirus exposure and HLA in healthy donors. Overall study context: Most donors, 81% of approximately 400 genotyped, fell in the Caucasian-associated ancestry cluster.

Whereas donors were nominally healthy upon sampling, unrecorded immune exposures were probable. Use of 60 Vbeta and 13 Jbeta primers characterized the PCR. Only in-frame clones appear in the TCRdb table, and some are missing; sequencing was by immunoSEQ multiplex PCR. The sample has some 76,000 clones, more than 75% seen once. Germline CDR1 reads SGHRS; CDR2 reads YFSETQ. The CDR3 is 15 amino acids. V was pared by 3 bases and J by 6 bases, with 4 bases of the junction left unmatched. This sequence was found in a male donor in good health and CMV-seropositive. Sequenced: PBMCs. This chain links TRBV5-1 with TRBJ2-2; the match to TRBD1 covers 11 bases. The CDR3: CASSYGTGGAGELFF. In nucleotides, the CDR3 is TGCGCCAGCAGCTACGGGACAGGGGGAGCCGGGGAGCTGTTTTTT.